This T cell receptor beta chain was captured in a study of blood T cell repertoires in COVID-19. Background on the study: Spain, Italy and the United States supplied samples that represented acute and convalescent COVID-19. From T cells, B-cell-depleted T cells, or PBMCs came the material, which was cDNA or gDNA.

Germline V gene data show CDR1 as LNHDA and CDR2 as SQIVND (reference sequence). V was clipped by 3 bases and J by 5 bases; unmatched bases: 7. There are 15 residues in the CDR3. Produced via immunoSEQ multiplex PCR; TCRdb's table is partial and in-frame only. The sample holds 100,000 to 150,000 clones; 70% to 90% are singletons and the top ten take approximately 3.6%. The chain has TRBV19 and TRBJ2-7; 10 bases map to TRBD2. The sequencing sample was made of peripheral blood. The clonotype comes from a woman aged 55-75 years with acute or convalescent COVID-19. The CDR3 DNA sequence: TGTGCCAGTAGTATCGGAGCGGGAGGGCAGAACGAGCAGTACTTC. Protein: CASSIGAGGQNEQYF.